Reported below is one T cell receptor (beta chain). Its antigen is not identified. In the same sample, other DNA sequences code for this CDR3. Germline V gene data show CDR1 as KGHSH and CDR2 as LQKENI. V shed 3 bases, J shed 2 bases, and the junction held 2 bases outside the gene matches. The CDR3 length is 14 residues. The sample originates from a study of regulatory T cells. Study conclusions and caveats: Compared with autologous conventional CD4+ cells and control regulatory cells, CD3G-deficient regulatory T cells showed reduced diversity.

The primer mix had 52 TRBV and 13 TRBJ primers. Profiled with immunoSEQ multiplex PCR; TCRdb holds only in-frame clones, not every one. The sample contains about 6,100 clones, roughly nine tenths of which appear only once. Specimen: CD4+ Tregs sorted from blood. The gene calls are TRBV18 and TRBJ1-2, with 8 bases lining up with TRBD1. The TCR originated in a person aged 18 to 35 with CD3G deficiency. The DNA for the CDR3 is TGTGCCAGCTCACCCGGACAGGGCAACTATGGCTACACCTTC. Its protein is CASSPGQGNYGYTF.